This TCR beta chain was identified during a study of blood T cell repertoires in COVID-19. About the study: Samples representing acute and convalescent COVID-19 were sourced from the United States, Italy and Spain. Sources were T cells, B-cell-depleted T cells, or PBMCs; the material itself was cDNA or gDNA.

The CDR3 extends over 12 amino acids. V dropped 8 bases and J dropped 0 bases, with 7 bases sitting between them. The germline V gene has CDR1 SGHNT and CDR2 YENEEA. How the authors handled the data: For nucleated cells, counts were estimated from reference gene primer amplification. Profiling relied on immunoSEQ multiplex PCR, and the TCRdb table lists in-frame clones only, not all of them. The D gene and trimming were derived from the DNA, and the V and J assignments and clone size from that table. In the table there are 200,000 to 250,000 clones, 65% to 90% of which are singletons. This clone was seen only a few times.

The TCR comes from a woman aged 40-49 years with acute COVID-19. Sequencing was performed on PBMCs or T cells enriched from blood (not recorded which). The chain carries TRBV11-3 and TRBJ1-1, with D possibly being TRBD1 (5 bases). Here the CDR3 DNA reads TGTGCCAGCGGACATCTGAACACTGAAGCTTTCTTT. Translation gives CASGHLNTEAFF. Full variable domain (outside the CDR3, taken from reference TRBV11-3 and TRBJ1-1): EAGVVQSPRYKIIEKKQPVAFWCNPISGHNTLYWYLQNLGQGPELLIRYENEEAVDDSQLPKDRFSAERLKGVDSTLKIQPAELGDSAVYLCASGHLNTEAFFGQGTRLTVV.